This T cell receptor beta chain was captured by sequencing in a study of blood T cells in healthy people across ages. Study at large: Template switching caught about one barcoded beta molecule for each two T cells.

Primers used in a second PCR of roughly 7 to 12 cycles were a sample-barcoded 5' primer and a J-beta primer mix. One entry per CDR3 protein results from TCRdb running MiXCR on the 5' RACE reads. The sample has about 1.6 million distinct CDR3 sequences; around 36% are singletons. This clonotype was seen only a few times. As yet, its antigen is unknown. Findings and limits, study-wide: Observed TCR beta diversity showed a strong correlation with the percentage of naive T cells as measured by flow cytometry. TCR beta diversity per million T cells fell roughly linearly with age.

Germline CDR1 is LGHNA and CDR2 is YNFKEQ. CDR3 length: 12 residues. V lost 0 bases and J 10 bases, leaving 9 bases between the germline ends. Every donor gave 7.5 to 10 milliliters of peripheral blood. Sample: blood. The chain uses TRBV4-2 and TRBJ1-2; D is ambiguous. This TCR derives from a woman in her 30s in good health. The CDR3 DNA is TGTGCCAGCAGCCAAGATGGAAGGGCCTACACCTTC. Encoded protein: CASSQDGRAYTF.